A selection of T cell receptor beta chains follows, all from one sample in a study of CD8+CD57+ T cells in acquired aplastic anemia. TCRdb independently ran MiXCR on the reads; one entry per CDR3 protein. The table records approximately 200,000 distinct CDR3 sequences, roughly 50% of them present only once. The source material was sorted CD4+, CD8+, or CD8+CD57+ T cells (not recorded which) from PBMCs. The receptors were gathered from a human donor with aplastic anemia. Each CDR3 is given with its conserved first and last residue. Fields, in order: clone size, V gene, D gene, J gene, CDR3 protein, CDR3 DNA. The D gene is left open where the match is weak. Only part of the rows carry a size: once, few, many, or a class if the clone is expanded.

-	TRBV9	TRBD2	TRBJ2-3	CASGRLADSTDTQYF	TGTGCCAGCGGAAGACTAGCGGACTCCACAGATACGCAGTATTTT
few	TRBV27	TRBD1	TRBJ1-2	CASSWDRTYGYTF	TGTGCCAGCAGCTGGGACAGGACTTATGGCTACACCTTC
many	TRBV9	TRBD1	TRBJ2-3	CASSAGQGSDTQYF	TGTGCCAGCAGCGCAGGACAGGGCTCAGATACGCAGTATTTT
few	TRBV5-1	TRBD1	TRBJ1-6	CASSPRQGLAPLHF	TGCGCCAGCAGCCCTCGACAGGGTTTAGCACCCCTCCACTTT
medium-sized	TRBV2	TRBD1	TRBJ2-5	CASSRDSQETQYF	TGTGCCAGCTCAAGGGACAGCCAAGAGACCCAGTACTTC
-	TRBV2	TRBD1	TRBJ1-2	CASSPTGAGGYTF	TGTGCCAGCAGTCCTACAGGGGCTGGTGGCTACACCTTC
-	TRBV7-9	-	TRBJ1-2	CASSFTRDYGYTF	TGTGCCAGCAGCTTCACCAGGGACTATGGCTACACCTTC
once	TRBV5-6	-	TRBJ1-2	CASSSARGSRSGYTF	TGTGCCAGCAGCTCGGCCAGGGGTAGTCGTAGTGGCTACACCTTC
-	TRBV20-1	TRBD1	TRBJ1-1	CSARGMDRGTEAFF	TGCAGTGCTAGAGGAATGGACAGGGGTACTGAAGCTTTCTTT
-	TRBV2	-	TRBJ1-1	CASSFTSGTRGNTEAFF	TGTGCCAGCAGTTTTACCTCCGGGACAAGGGGGAACACTGAAGCTTTCTTT
-	TRBV10-3	-	TRBJ1-2	CAIRGDYGYTF	TGTGCCATCAGGGGCGACTATGGCTACACCTTC
-	TRBV15	-	TRBJ1-1	CATSRDGRNTEAFF	TGTGCCACCAGCCGGGACGGGCGGAACACTGAAGCTTTCTTT
-	TRBV11-2	-	TRBJ2-5	CASTLGGETQYF	TGTGCCAGCACACTAGGGGGGGAGACCCAGTACTTC
-	TRBV7-9	-	TRBJ2-5	CASSPTTIGLSGFFGSGTQYF	-
-	TRBV9	-	TRBJ2-5	CASGAGTEGTQYF	TGTGCCAGCGGAGCGGGGACAGAAGGGACCCAGTACTTC
few	TRBV6-1	-	TRBJ1-1	CASSEGRTVNTEAFF	TGTGCCAGCAGTGAAGGGAGGACAGTGAACACTGAAGCTTTCTTT
many	TRBV25-1	-	TRBJ2-5	CASSEYRTQKETQYF	TGTGCCAGCAGTGAATATCGGACACAAAAAGAGACCCAGTACTTC
-	TRBV7-2	TRBD2	TRBJ2-7	CASSLVVSSGASIYF	TGTGCCAGCAGCTTAGTGGTGAGTAGCGGGGCTAGCATATACTTC
many	TRBV2	-	TRBJ1-4	CASSEFEKLFF	TGTGCCAGCAGTGAATTTGAAAAACTGTTTTTT
-	TRBV5-1	TRBD1	TRBJ2-5	CASSFTQTGEETQYF	TGCGCCAGCAGCTTTACGCAGACAGGGGAAGAGACCCAGTACTTC
-	TRBV18	TRBD1	TRBJ2-7	CASSPQGAQNEQYF	TGTGCCAGCTCACCCCAGGGGGCGCAAAACGAGCAGTACTTC
-	TRBV7-2	-	TRBJ1-3	CASSLVGMTSGNTIYF	TGTGCCAGCAGCTTAGTGGGTATGACGTCTGGAAACACCATATATTTT
-	TRBV7-2	-	TRBJ1-6	CASSLGVQNNSPLHF	TGTGCCAGCAGCTTAGGGGTACAAAATAATTCACCCCTCCACTTT
-	TRBV7-3	-	TRBJ2-5	CASTHSGLRGETQYF	TGTGCCAGCACCCATTCGGGACTCCGAGGGGAGACCCAGTACTTC
-	TRBV7-2	-	TRBJ2-1	CASSPRPYNEQFF	TGTGCCAGTAGCCCCAGACCTTACAATGAGCAGTTCTTC
many	TRBV11-2	-	TRBJ1-1	CASSSGGQTEAFF	TGTGCCAGCAGCTCGGGGGGGCAAACTGAAGCTTTCTTT
many	TRBV5-1	-	TRBJ1-6	CASSLFLREVFNSPLHF	TGCGCCAGCAGCTTGTTCCTACGCGAGGTTTTTAATTCACCCCTCCACTTT
few	TRBV2	-	TRBJ2-7	CASSVTGGEQYF	TGTGCCAGCAGTGTAACAGGGGGGGAACAGTACTTC
many	TRBV5-1	TRBD1	TRBJ1-6	CASSWGQGSYNSPLHF	TGCGCCAGCAGCTGGGGACAGGGCTCCTATAATTCACCCCTCCACTTT
many	TRBV6-1	-	TRBJ1-6	CASSEVRGNSPLHF	TGTGCCAGCAGTGAAGTTAGAGGTAATTCACCCCTCCACTTT
-	TRBV11-2	-	TRBJ2-7	CASSPCSLSSYEQYF	TGTGCCAGCTCACCATGCTCTCTGAGCTCCTACGAGCAGTACTTC
-	TRBV24-1	TRBD2	TRBJ2-3	CATSDGRADTQYF	TGTGCCACCAGTGACGGGAGGGCAGATACGCAGTATTTT
many	TRBV6-1	TRBD1	TRBJ1-2	CASSAEGAKGYGYTF	TGTGCCAGCAGTGCCGAGGGGGCAAAGGGCTATGGCTACACCTTC
-	TRBV5-1	-	TRBJ1-1	CASSLEQRNTEAFF	TGCGCCAGCAGCTTGGAACAGAGGAACACTGAAGCTTTCTTT
-	TRBV25-1	-	TRBJ1-1	CASSWGGHTEAFF	TGTGCCAGCAGCTGGGGGGGGCATACTGAAGCTTTCTTT
many	TRBV5-6	-	TRBJ1-2	CASSLERDGLVYGYTF	TGTGCCAGCAGCTTGGAGAGGGACGGGCTCGTATATGGCTACACCTTC
many	TRBV4-1	-	TRBJ1-2	CATSGNNYGYTF	TGCGCCACCTCAGGGAATAACTATGGCTACACCTTC
-	TRBV9	-	TRBJ1-6	CASSVGGQPNSPLHF	TGTGCCAGCAGCGTGGGTGGACAGCCTAATTCACCCCTCCACTTT
-	TRBV20-1	TRBD1	TRBJ1-2	CSASGRGQVYGYTF	TGCAGTGCTTCAGGAAGGGGACAGGTCTATGGCTACACCTTC
-	TRBV20-1	-	TRBJ2-3	CSAREETGLVSTDTQYF	TGCAGTGCTAGAGAGGAGACGGGCCTCGTTAGCACAGATACGCAGTATTTT
-	TRBV14	-	TRBJ2-7	CASSQDRRKQYF	TGTGCCAGCAGCCAAGACAGGCGGAAGCAGTACTTC
-	TRBV6-4	-	TRBJ2-3	CASSERAGSTDTQYF	TGTGCCAGCAGTGAGAGGGCGGGGAGCACAGATACGCAGTATTTT
-	TRBV11-2	-	TRBJ2-1	CASSLLGANNEQFF	TGTGCCAGCAGCTTACTCGGGGCCAACAATGAGCAGTTCTTC
many	TRBV20-1	-	TRBJ2-7	CSASQGGGGAYEQYF	TGCAGTGCTTCACAGGGAGGGGGGGGGGCCTACGAGCAGTACTTC